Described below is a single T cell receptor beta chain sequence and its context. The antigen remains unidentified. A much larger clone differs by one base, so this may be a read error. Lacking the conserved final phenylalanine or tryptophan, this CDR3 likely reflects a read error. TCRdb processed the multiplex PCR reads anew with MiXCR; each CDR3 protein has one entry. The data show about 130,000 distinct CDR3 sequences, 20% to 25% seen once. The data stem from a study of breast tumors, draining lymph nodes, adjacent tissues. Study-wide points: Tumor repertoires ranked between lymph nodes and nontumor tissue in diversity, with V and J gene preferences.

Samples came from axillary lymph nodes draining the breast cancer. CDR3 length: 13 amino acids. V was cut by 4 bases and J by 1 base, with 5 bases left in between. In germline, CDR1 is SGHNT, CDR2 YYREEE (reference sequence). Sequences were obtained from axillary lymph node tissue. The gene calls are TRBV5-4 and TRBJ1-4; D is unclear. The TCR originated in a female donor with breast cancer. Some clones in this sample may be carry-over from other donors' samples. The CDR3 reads CASSDKTNEKLFS. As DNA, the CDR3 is TGTGCCAGCAGCGATAAAACTAATGAAAAACTGTTTTCT.